This TCR beta chain was observed in a study of cytomegalovirus exposure and HLA in healthy donors. The CDR3 extends over 18 amino acids. V lost 0 bases to trimming and J lost 7 bases; unmatched junction nucleotides: 13. Germline loops: CDR1 MGHRA, CDR2 YSYEKL. Sequenced by immunoSEQ multiplex PCR; TCRdb stores in-frame clones only, minus some. Of hundreds of thousands of clones in the sample, about 90% were seen once. This chain connects TRBV4-1 to TRBJ2-1; 9 bases match TRBD1. The origin of this receptor is a man aged 18 to 29 in good health and CMV-seropositive. Sequenced: PBMCs. CDR3 sequence (DNA): TGCGCCAGCAGCCAAGAAGGGGCCGACAGGGGGATTTTAAATGAGCAGTTCTTC. Its translation: CASSQEGADRGILNEQFF.